Following are 20 T cell receptor beta chains from one sample sequenced in a study of blood T cell repertoires in COVID-19. Libraries were prepared by immunoSEQ multiplex PCR; TCRdb keeps only in-frame clonotypes and omits some of them. The table includes a few hundred thousand clones, roughly 90% detected once. Sequencing used PBMCs or T cells enriched from blood (not recorded which). These receptor sequences come from a woman aged 25 to 39 who had recovered from COVID-19.

The chain combines TRBV7-9 with TRBJ2-5; 8 nucleotides match TRBD1. Trimming cost V 5 bases and J 2 bases; bases outside gene matches: 7. Per germline, CDR1 SEHNR and CDR2 FQNEAQ (reference sequence). The CDR3 extends over 15 amino acids. CDR3 amino acids: CASSTAGGWQETQYF. The CDR3 DNA reads TGTGCCAGCAGCACAGCAGGGGGCTGGCAAGAGACCCAGTACTTC.

V is TRBV5-4 and J is TRBJ2-1; a weak D match, TRBD2 (6 bases). Germline V gene data show CDR1 as SGHNT and CDR2 as YYREEE (reference sequence). CDR3 length: 16 residues. Trimming took off 4 bases at V and 4 bases at J, with 18 bases between the two ends. The CDR3 reads CASSETSGPTYNEQFF. CDR3 coding DNA: TGTGCCAGCAGCGAGACAAGCGGGCCCACTTACAATGAGCAGTTCTTC.

This chain connects TRBV12-3 or TRBV12-4 to TRBJ1-2; no clear D. Trimming took 6 bases from V and 2 from J, leaving 10 bases between them. This CDR3 region has 13 residues. CDR3 nucleotides: TGTGCCAGCAGCCACACAGCAAACTATGGCTACACCTTC. Translating it yields CASSHTANYGYTF.

This chain connects TRBV9 to TRBJ2-3; a weak D match, TRBD1 (6 bases). The germline V gene encodes CDR1 SGDLS and CDR2 YYNGEE. This CDR3 region has 13 residues. The V end lost 6 bases, the J end lost 3 bases, and 11 bases lay between the germline ends. The DNA of the CDR3 is TGTGCCAGCACTAAGACAGGAACAGATACGCAGTATTTT. This sequence encodes CASTKTGTDTQYF. Supplemented by reference TRBV9 and TRBJ2-3, the full variable domain reads DSGVTQTPKHLITATGQRVTLRCSPRSGDLSVYWYQQSLDQGLQFLIQYYNGEERAKGNILERFSAQQFPDLHSELNLSSLELGDSALYFCASTKTGTDTQYFGPGTRLTVL.

Details on this clone: This sample also contains other DNA sequences that code for the same CDR3. The chain links TRBV5-1 to TRBJ2-7; the D is unclear. Trimming removed 0 bases from V and 1 base from J, with 5 bases in between. The CDR3 has 13 amino acids. The germline CDR1 and CDR2 sequences are SGHRS and YFSETQ. The CDR3 loop is CASSLASSYEQYF. The DNA for the CDR3 is TGCGCCAGCAGCTTGGCCTCGTCCTACGAGCAGTACTTC.

Note on this clone: Other DNA sequences of this sample code for an identical CDR3. This chain uses TRBV7-2 with TRBJ2-7, with 9 positions matching TRBD2. With 4 bases clipped from V and 4 bases from J, the junction kept 5 bases outside the gene matches. Germline CDR1 reads SGHTA; CDR2 reads FQGNSA. The CDR3 loop spans 14 amino acids. CDR3 sequence: CASSSSSGAYEQYF. CDR3 coding DNA: TGTGCCAGCAGCTCCTCTAGCGGGGCGTACGAGCAGTACTTC. Variable domain in full (rest from reference TRBV7-2 and TRBJ2-7): GAGVSQSPSNKVTEKGKDVELRCDPISGHTALYWYRQSLGQGLEFLIYFQGNSAPDKSGLPSDRFSAERTGGSVSTLTIQRTQQEDSAVYLCASSSSSGAYEQYFGPGTRLTVT.

The gene calls are TRBV7-2 and TRBJ2-1; tentative D call: TRBD2 (5 bases). Germline CDR1 reads SGHTA; CDR2 reads FQGNSA. V dropped 8 bases and J dropped 0 bases, with 14 bases sitting between them. The length of the CDR3 is 15 residues. The CDR3 protein is CASARSGDSYNEQFF. CDR3 DNA: TGTGCCAGCGCGCGCTCCGGGGACTCCTACAATGAGCAGTTCTTC.

CDR3: CASSGTLGKAGELFF. The CDR3 DNA follows: TGCGCCAGCAGCGGGACATTGGGGAAGGCCGGGGAGCTGTTTTTT. The rearrangement joins TRBV4-1 to TRBJ2-2; D is possibly TRBD1 (6 bases). This CDR3 has 15 amino acids. The germline V gene has CDR1 MGHRA and CDR2 YSYEKL. V was clipped by 5 bases and J by 6 bases, with 16 bases between them.

The chain employs TRBV5-1 and TRBJ2-7, with D maybe TRBD1 (6 bases). V dropped 4 bases and J dropped 3 bases, with 14 bases sitting between them. Germline CDR1 SGHRS, CDR2 YFSETQ. CDR3 size: 14 residues. DNA of the CDR3: TGCGCCAGCAGCCCGGGGACAACCGTCTACGAGCAGTACTTC. Its translation is CASSPGTTVYEQYF.

The chain employs TRBV20-1 and TRBJ2-5, with D possibly being TRBD2 (5 bases). Trimming took 3 bases from V and 2 from J, leaving 10 bases between them. Germline CDR1 and CDR2: DFQATT and SNEGSKA (reference sequence). The CDR3 is 13 amino acids. CDR3 bases: TGCAGTGCTAGTCCAGCGGTTCAAGAGACCCAGTACTTC. Protein sequence: CSASPAVQETQYF.

V usage is TRBV15 and J usage is TRBJ2-5; D call uncertain. Germline CDR1 and CDR2: LNHNV and YYDKDF (reference sequence). CDR3 size: 14 residues. The V end was cut by 5 bases, the J end by 4 bases, with 14 bases between. This chain's CDR3 is CATSPAPNRETQYF. The CDR3 DNA reads as TGTGCCACCAGCCCCGCCCCTAACCGAGAGACCCAGTACTTC.

J is TRBJ2-5 and V is TRBV5-1; D is perhaps TRBD1 (6 bases). Germline CDR1 SGHRS, CDR2 YFSETQ. V lost 1 base, J lost 0 bases, and 10 bases lay in between. The CDR3 is 15 residues long. The chain's CDR3 is CASSLSGTNQETQYF. The CDR3 nucleotides read TGCGCCAGCAGCTTGAGTGGGACAAACCAAGAGACCCAGTACTTC.

The chain employs TRBV19 and TRBJ1-1; 10 bases match TRBD1. The CDR3 runs 18 residues. The trim removed 4 bases at V and 1 base at J, leaving 12 bases unmatched. Germline-derived CDR1 and CDR2 are LNHDA and SQIVND (reference sequence). CDR3 protein: CASSRDGQGDSQNTEAFF. In nucleotides, the CDR3 is TGTGCCAGTAGTAGGGACGGACAGGGGGATAGCCAGAACACTGAAGCTTTCTTT.

This clone was observed a handful of times. The V call is TRBV19, the J call TRBJ1-1; 8 nucleotides line up with TRBD1. Germline V gene data show CDR1 as LNHDA and CDR2 as SQIVND (reference sequence). The ends lost 5 bases at V and 3 bases at J; junction bases unmatched: 5. There are 14 residues in the CDR3. The CDR3 reads CASSVDREDTEAFF. The CDR3, as DNA: TGTGCCAGTAGTGTGGACAGGGAGGACACTGAAGCTTTCTTT.

CDR3 DNA sequence: TGTGCCAGCAGTGAGGGTAGCAACTCCTACAATGAGCAGTTCTTC. This gives the protein CASSEGSNSYNEQFF. The chain uses TRBV2 and TRBJ2-1; D is uncertain. The germline V gene encodes CDR1 SNHLY and CDR2 FYNNEI. The CDR3 has 15 amino acids. The germline V and J ends were trimmed by 3 bases and 0 bases, with 9 bases remaining between them.

The rearrangement links TRBV28 to TRBJ2-5; 7 positions agree with TRBD2. V shed 6 bases and J 2 bases; nucleotides not matched to a gene: 9. In germline, CDR1 is MDHEN, CDR2 SYDVKM. The CDR3 covers 15 residues. Here the CDR3 reads CASRGRGLPQETQYF. Written as DNA, the CDR3 is TGTGCCAGCAGAGGAAGGGGACTACCACAAGAGACCCAGTACTTC.

The genes are TRBV6-6 and TRBJ2-1; 8 bases align to TRBD1. The CDR3 spans 15 residues. Germline values: CDR1 MNHNY, CDR2 SVGAGI (reference sequence). V lost 6 bases, J lost 6 bases, and 10 bases stayed unmatched. As DNA, the CDR3 is TGTGCCAGCAGCATCCAGACAGGGGTCCTCAATGAGCAGTTCTTC. Translation: CASSIQTGVLNEQFF.

CDR3 in amino acids: CASNLGGPLSGNTIYF. The DNA of the CDR3 is TGTGCCAGCAATCTTGGAGGGCCACTCTCTGGAAACACCATATATTTT. V gene TRBV2 combines with J gene TRBJ1-3; D is uncertain. CDR3 length equals 16 residues. V was cut by 7 bases and J by 0 bases, with 16 bases left in between. The germline V gene encodes CDR1 SNHLY and CDR2 FYNNEI.

This rearrangement joins TRBV29-1 to TRBJ2-2, with D perhaps matching TRBD2 (6 bases). V shed 5 bases and J shed 1 base, with 11 bases lying between them. The CDR3 contains 14 residues. Germline assignment: CDR1 SQVTM and CDR2 ANQGSEA. CDR3 protein: CSVSGELNTGELFF. The DNA for the CDR3 is TGCAGCGTTTCGGGGGAGCTGAACACCGGGGAGCTGTTTTTT.

The V gene is TRBV10-3, the J gene TRBJ2-2, with TRBD2 identical over 11 bases. This CDR3 is built from 16 residues. V gave up 5 bases and J gave up 4 bases; unmatched junction bases: 6. Looked up from germline, CDR1 is ENHRY and CDR2 is SYGVKD. This CDR3 reads CAISPLAGVPTGELFF. For the CDR3, the DNA is TGTGCCATCAGTCCACTAGCGGGAGTCCCCACCGGGGAGCTGTTTTTT.